This T cell receptor (beta chain) was documented in a study of radiotherapy plus CTLA-4 blockade in lung cancer. Only one count was recorded for this clone. V was trimmed by 0 bases and J by 2 bases, leaving 9 bases between them. There are 15 residues in the CDR3. From germline, CDR1 is SGHRS and CDR2 YFSETQ. Measured with immunoSEQ multiplex PCR; TCRdb has only the in-frame clones, and not every one. This sample yields some 110,000 clones, of which 65% to 85% are seen a single time; approximately 5.5% belongs to the top ten. The sample consisted of peripheral blood, taken from a patient treated with radiotherapy plus ipilimumab. The chain has TRBV5-1 and TRBJ2-1, with D unresolved. The TCR was taken from a human donor with non-small cell lung cancer who had a partial response to radiotherapy plus ipilimumab. This CDR3 reads CASSLGGDAYNEQFF. CDR3 bases: TGCGCCAGCAGCTTGGGCGGTGACGCCTACAATGAGCAGTTCTTC.